A selection of T cell receptor beta chains follows, all from one sample in a study of blood T cell repertoires in COVID-19. Method: immunoSEQ multiplex PCR; TCRdb's copy keeps in-frame clones and lacks some. The sample includes around 200,000 clones, about nine tenths seen only once; the top ten take about 2.2%. The sequenced material came from peripheral blood. These receptors all come from a woman between 45 and 60 years old with acute or convalescent COVID-19. Both conserved end residues are part of each CDR3. A D gene is named only where the DNA matches it firmly. Some rows mark clone size as missing; the rest say once, few, many or name a class of expanded clone.

abundance | j_gene | d_gene | v_gene | CDR3nt | CDR3aa
NA | TRBJ1-5 | NA | TRBV6-2/TRBV6-3 | TGTGCCAGCAGTTACAGGGGGGGATACCAGCCCCAGCATTTT | CASSYRGGYQPQHF
NA | TRBJ2-7 | TRBD2 | TRBV7-6 | TGTGCCAGCAGCGCCTCCGCCGGGACTAGCGGAAGATACGAGCAGTACTTC | CASSASAGTSGRYEQYF
NA | TRBJ1-2 | NA | TRBV6-5 | TGTGCCAGCAGTTTAAGGGGCTGGGACTATGGCTACACCTTC | CASSLRGWDYGYTF
NA | TRBJ2-7 | TRBD2 | TRBV29-1 | TGCAGCGTAGAGCGGGGCTACGAGCAGTACTTC | CSVERGYEQYF
NA | TRBJ1-2 | NA | TRBV6-5 | TGTGCCAGCCGCGGCGGGACGGATTATGGCTACACCTTC | CASRGGTDYGYTF
NA | TRBJ2-5 | TRBD2 | TRBV5-8 | TGTGCCAGCAGCTTGGGAGCGGGGGCCTTCCAAGAGACCCAGTACTTC | CASSLGAGAFQETQYF
NA | TRBJ2-2 | NA | TRBV10-3 | TGTGCCATCAGTGAGTCAGGGGAGAACACCGGGGAGCTGTTTTTT | CAISESGENTGELFF
NA | TRBJ2-7 | NA | TRBV15 | TGTGCCACCAGCAGAGACCTGGTGGGGGGGGCGGTGCAGTACTTC | CATSRDLVGGAVQYF
NA | TRBJ2-1 | TRBD2 | TRBV7-2 | TGTGCCAGCAGCTTGGGGACTAGCGGGAGCAATGAGCAGTTCTTC | CASSLGTSGSNEQFF
once | TRBJ2-5 | NA | TRBV3-1/TRBV3-2 | TGTGCCAGCAGCCTTTGGACAGCACAAGAGACCCAGTACTTC | CASSLWTAQETQYF
NA | TRBJ1-2 | NA | TRBV7-9 | TGTGCCAGCAGCTTAGGGACACGACAATATGGCTACACCTTC | CASSLGTRQYGYTF
NA | TRBJ1-5 | NA | TRBV6-5 | TGTGCCAGCATCCCCGGACAGTATGGCGGGCAGCCCCAGCATTTT | CASIPGQYGGQPQHF
NA | TRBJ2-1 | NA | TRBV9 | TGTGCCAGCAGCGTTGGACTTATGACCTACAATGAGCAGTTCTTC | CASSVGLMTYNEQFF
NA | TRBJ2-5 | NA | TRBV19 | TGTGCCAGTAGCCGAACCAGAGGGGGGGGGTCGATAGAGACCCAGTACTTC | CASSRTRGGGSIETQYF
NA | TRBJ2-5 | NA | TRBV4-2 | TGTGCCAGCAGCCAAGGTATGGTAGGGGACCAAGAGACCCAGTACTTC | CASSQGMVGDQETQYF
NA | TRBJ1-1 | NA | TRBV6-2/TRBV6-3 | TGTGCCAGCAGTTACACCTATCCCGGGGCCGGAGGGACTGAAGCTTTCTTT | CASSYTYPGAGGTEAFF
NA | TRBJ1-6 | NA | TRBV14 | TGTGCCAGCAGCGTCGGACAGAATTCACCCCTCCACTTT | CASSVGQNSPLHF
NA | TRBJ2-3 | TRBD1 | TRBV9 | TGTGCCAGCAGCGTAGAGGACAGGTCTTGGGATACGCAGTATTTT | CASSVEDRSWDTQYF
once | TRBJ2-7 | TRBD2 | TRBV6-2/TRBV6-3 | TGTGCCAGCAGCCTCGCCGGACTAGCGGGGTCCTACGAGCAGTACTTC | CASSLAGLAGSYEQYF
NA | TRBJ2-7 | NA | TRBV30 | TGTGCCTGGAGTTCCCAGCAGGGTAATTACGAGCAGTACTTC | CAWSSQQGNYEQYF
NA | TRBJ2-5 | TRBD2 | TRBV7-2 | TGTGCCAGCAGCTTAGGAACGGGAGGGGTGGTCCAAGAGACCCAGTACTTC | CASSLGTGGVVQETQYF
NA | TRBJ1-3 | TRBD1 | TRBV4-2 | TGTGCCAGCAGCCTCCCGGGACAGGCACGAAACACCATATATTTT | CASSLPGQARNTIYF
NA | TRBJ2-7 | NA | TRBV6-5 | TGTGCCAGCAGCCGGCAGGGGTTTGGGAAGAACGAGCAGTACTTC | CASSRQGFGKNEQYF
NA | TRBJ2-3 | TRBD1 | TRBV6-5 | TGTGCCAGCAGTTACGCTTTAGGGGGCACCACAGATACGCAGTATTTT | CASSYALGGTTDTQYF
NA | TRBJ1-1 | TRBD1 | TRBV5-1 | TGCGCCAGCGGTATCGACAGGGTAATGAACACTGAAGCTTTCTTT | CASGIDRVMNTEAFF
NA | TRBJ2-3 | NA | TRBV30 | TGTGCCTGGAGTGTACTGGGGACTAGCACAGATACGCAGTATTTT | CAWSVLGTSTDTQYF
NA | TRBJ2-1 | NA | TRBV6-5 | TGTGCCAGCGAGAGTAACTCCTACAATGAGCAGTTCTTC | CASESNSYNEQFF
NA | TRBJ2-2 | TRBD2 | TRBV5-8 | TGTGCCAGCAGCTCCGGACTAGTGGGCACCGGGGAGCTGTTTTTT | CASSSGLVGTGELFF
NA | TRBJ2-5 | TRBD1 | TRBV29-1 | TGCAGCGTTTCCCAAACAGGGGGCTGGGAGACCCAGTACTTC | CSVSQTGGWETQYF
NA | TRBJ2-2 | TRBD2 | TRBV18 | TGTGCCAGCTCGTCAACGGCAGCTCGCGGGGGCACCGGGGAGCTGTTTTTT | CASSSTAARGGTGELFF
NA | TRBJ1-2 | NA | TRBV6-5 | TGTGCCAGCAGTTACTCAGTGGTCGGGGGAGTTGGCTACACCTTC | CASSYSVVGGVGYTF
NA | TRBJ2-7 | TRBD2 | TRBV2 | TGTGCCAGCAGACTGGGACTAGCATCTTACGAGCAGTACTTC | CASRLGLASYEQYF
NA | TRBJ1-1 | TRBD1 | TRBV6-5 | TGTGCCAGCAGTTACTCGGGGACAGGGAACACTGAAGCTTTCTTT | CASSYSGTGNTEAFF
NA | TRBJ2-1 | NA | TRBV5-1 | TGCGCCAGCAGCTTGGCAAGGAGGGACTACAATGAGCAGTTCTTC | CASSLARRDYNEQFF
NA | TRBJ2-7 | TRBD2 | TRBV4-3 | TGCGCCAGCAGCCGCGGGAGGGGAATCCCCTACGAGCAGTACTTC | CASSRGRGIPYEQYF
NA | TRBJ2-7 | NA | TRBV9 | TGTGCCAGCAGCTCGGGGTGGGGGCCCACTACCTACGAGCAGTACTTC | CASSSGWGPTTYEQYF
NA | TRBJ2-2 | TRBD2 | TRBV7-2 | TGTGCCAGCAGCTTAGCTAGCGGGACCGGGGAGCTGTTTTTT | CASSLASGTGELFF
NA | TRBJ2-2 | NA | TRBV6-5 | TGTGCCAGCAAACGAGACCGACTGAACACCGGGGAGCTGTTTTTT | CASKRDRLNTGELFF
NA | TRBJ2-5 | TRBD2 | TRBV11-3 | TGTGCCAGCAGCCCGGGGGTAGCGGGGGGTCTTAAAGAGACCCAGTACTTC | CASSPGVAGGLKETQYF
few | TRBJ2-2 | TRBD2 | TRBV4-2 | TGTGCCAGCAGCCAAGCGGGGGGGCCGAACACCGGGGAGCTGTTTTTT | CASSQAGGPNTGELFF
NA | TRBJ1-2 | NA | TRBV12-3/TRBV12-4 | TGTGCCAGCAGCTCGGGGGGCGGCTACACCTTC | CASSSGGGYTF
NA | TRBJ2-3 | TRBD2 | TRBV7-2 | TGTGCCAGCAGCGGACTAGCGGGGGATGGCACAGATACGCAGTATTTT | CASSGLAGDGTDTQYF
NA | TRBJ2-3 | TRBD2 | TRBV5-1 | TGCGCCAGCTGTCGAGTGACTAGCGGTGGCACAGATACGCAGTATTTT | CASCRVTSGGTDTQYF
NA | TRBJ1-2 | NA | TRBV7-2 | TGTGCCAGCAGCTTAGCTAACAGGGTGGGCTATGGCTACACCTTC | CASSLANRVGYGYTF
NA | TRBJ1-2 | NA | TRBV24-1 | TGTGCCACCTGGGGACTCAACTATGGCTACACCTTC | CATWGLNYGYTF
NA | TRBJ2-5 | TRBD1 | TRBV27 | TGTGCCAGCAGTCCCTCCGACAGGGCTGGAGAGACCCAGTACTTC | CASSPSDRAGETQYF
NA | TRBJ2-1 | TRBD2 | TRBV9 | TGTGCCAGCAGCGTAGGGGAGGGCGACTACAATGAGCAGTTCTTC | CASSVGEGDYNEQFF
NA | TRBJ2-3 | NA | TRBV5-5 | TGTGCCAGCAGCCCTGGACAGACTTGGGATACGCAGTATTTT | CASSPGQTWDTQYF
few | TRBJ1-5 | NA | TRBV4-1 | TGCGCCAGCAGCCAAGATGAGGGTCAGCCCCAGCATTTT | CASSQDEGQPQHF
few | TRBJ2-5 | NA | TRBV19 | TGTGCCAGTAGCCCGGGTTTCGTAGAGACCCAGTACTTC | CASSPGFVETQYF